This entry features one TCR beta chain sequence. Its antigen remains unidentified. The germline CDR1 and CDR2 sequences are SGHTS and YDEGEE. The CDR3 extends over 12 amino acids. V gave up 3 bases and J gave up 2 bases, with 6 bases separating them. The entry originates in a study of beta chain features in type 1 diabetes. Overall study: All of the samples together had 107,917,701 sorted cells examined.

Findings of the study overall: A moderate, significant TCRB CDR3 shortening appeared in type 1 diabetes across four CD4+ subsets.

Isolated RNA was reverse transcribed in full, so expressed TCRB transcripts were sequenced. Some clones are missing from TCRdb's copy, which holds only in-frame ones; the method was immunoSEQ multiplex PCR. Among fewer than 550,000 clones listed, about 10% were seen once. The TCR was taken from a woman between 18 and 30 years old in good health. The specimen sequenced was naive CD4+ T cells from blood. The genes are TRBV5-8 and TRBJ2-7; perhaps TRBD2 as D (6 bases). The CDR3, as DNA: TGTGCCAGCAGCTGCGGGACCTACGAGCAGTACGTC. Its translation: CASSCGTYEQYV.